This T cell receptor beta chain was sequenced for a study of identical twins. Study results and limitations: Conclusions rested on cross-sectional statistics rather than following the same donors.

TCRdb re-derived calls from the 5' RACE reads in MiXCR, one entry per CDR3 protein. The sample has about 520,000 distinct CDR3 sequences, roughly a fifth seen once. Turning to this clonotype: The antigen remains unidentified.

Trimming took off 5 bases at V and 2 bases at J, with 16 bases between the two ends. This CDR3 contains 14 residues. CDR1 DFQATT and CDR2 SNEGSKA come from the germline V gene (reference sequence). The data were also submitted as part of a second study, on T cells expressing NK-cell markers. In that study: In over 5 donors, dominant CD3+CD56+NKG2C+ clonotypes ranked among the top 10 CD8+ clonotypes.

This clonotype was sampled from a woman between 18 and 29 years old in good health. The chain employs TRBV20-1 and TRBJ2-7; the D is unclear. Sequenced input: CD4+ T cells sorted from blood. DNA for the CDR3: TGCAGTGCTGCCTCCTCAACTGAAACCTACGAGCAGTACTTC. Encoded protein: CSAASSTETYEQYF.